This T cell receptor beta chain was sequenced in a study of Graves' ophthalmopathy and Graves' hyperthyroidism. Using RNA transcripts, the TCR beta CDR3 regions were amplified. An opening RT-PCR round employed HTBI primers and preceded a second-round multiplex PCR. TCRdb re-analysed the multiplex PCR reads in MiXCR, keeping a single row per CDR3 protein. The sample lists about 700,000 distinct CDR3 sequences; about two fifths were seen once. CDR1 and CDR2 from the germline V gene are MGHRA and YSYEKL. The CDR3 has 17 amino acids. The junction had 9 bases not matched to a gene; V was cut back by 0 bases and J by 4 bases.

The sequence was obtained from an adult man with Graves' ophthalmopathy. The sequenced material came from peripheral blood. The chain combines TRBV4-1 with TRBJ1-5; 7 bases are a match to TRBD1. The CDR3 nucleotides read TGCGCCAGCAGCCAAGACCCTCCCTGGACAGGAAATCAGCCCCAGCATTTT. Amino acids: CASSQDPPWTGNQPQHF.